The 13 T cell receptor beta chains below all came from one sample that was sequenced in a study of T cell repertoires in cytomegalovirus infection. Antigens of these TCRs are unknown. TCRdb itself ran the reads through MiXCR, one entry per CDR3 protein. In the table there are roughly 180,000 distinct CDR3 sequences, roughly 22% of which are singletons. The sequenced sample was CD8+ T cells from cultured PBMCs, obtained from culture after CMV antigen stimulation. These receptors all come from a human donor in good health (CMV status not recorded). Some clones in this sample may be carry-over from other donors' samples.

This clonotype occurred a few times. The J gene is TRBJ1-1, the V gene TRBV15, with 9 bases that match TRBD1. There are 15 residues in the CDR3. J gave up 7 bases and V 1 base, and 7 bases lay outside the gene matches. CDR1 and CDR2 from the germline V gene are LNHNV and YYDKDF (reference sequence). In DNA form, the CDR3 reads TGTGCCACCAGCAGAGTTGAACAGGGGGCAGGTGAAGCTTTCTTT. Its protein is CATSRVEQGAGEAFF.

This clonotype turned up a few times. The V call is TRBV6-6, the J call TRBJ1-2; D gene unclear. The CDR3 has 14 amino acids. Looked up from germline, CDR1 is MNHNY and CDR2 is SVGAGI (reference sequence). V gave up 6 bases and J gave up 6 bases, with 17 bases separating them. CDR3 sequence (DNA): TGTGCCAGCAGGGACCCGGGAGTTGGGGATGGCTACACCTTC. Translation gives CASRDPGVGDGYTF.

V usage is TRBV5-1 and J usage is TRBJ2-1, with 9 bases matching TRBD2. With 0 bases clipped from V and 5 bases from J, the junction kept 9 bases outside the gene matches. CDR1 is SGHRS and CDR2 is YFSETQ in the germline V gene. There are 17 residues in the CDR3. CDR3 sequence (DNA): TGCGCCAGCAGCTTGGAGGTCTTAGCTAGCGGGGACAATGAGCAGTTCTTC. Translation: CASSLEVLASGDNEQFF.

The rearrangement uses TRBV7-9 and TRBJ2-1; 10 bases align to TRBD1. Germline V gene data show CDR1 as SEHNR and CDR2 as FQNEAQ (reference sequence). The CDR3 is 14 residues long. The junction had 3 bases not matched to a gene; V was cut back by 5 bases and J by 5 bases. CDR3 DNA sequence: TGTGCCAGCAGCGACAGGGGGCCAGACAATGAGCAGTTCTTC. This translates into CASSDRGPDNEQFF.

The gene calls are TRBV7-8 and TRBJ1-2, with 10 positions matching TRBD1. Per germline, CDR1 SGHVS and CDR2 FQNEAQ. V dropped 5 bases and J dropped 0; count of bases not matched to a gene: 3. The CDR3 spans 15 residues. The CDR3 protein is CASSPTGGSNYGYTF. The CDR3 DNA sequence: TGTGCCAGCAGCCCGACAGGGGGCTCTAACTATGGCTACACCTTC.

The CDR3 region is CASSGRDQRQYF. CDR3 DNA: TGTGCCAGCAGTGGCCGGGATCAAAGGCAGTATTTT. This sequence joins TRBV7-9 and TRBJ2-3; a weak D match, TRBD2 (5 bases). The germline CDR1 and CDR2 sequences are SEHNR and FQNEAQ (reference sequence). The CDR3 length is 12 residues. V dropped 6 bases and J dropped 11 bases, with 15 bases sitting between them. The full variable domain, its missing parts supplied by reference TRBV7-9 and TRBJ2-3, is DTGVSQNPRHKITKRGQNVTFRCDPISEHNRLYWYRQTLGQGPEFLTYFQNEAQLEKSRLLSDRFSAERPKGSFSTLEIQRTEQGDSAMYLCASSGRDQRQYFGPGTRLTVL.

This sequence joins TRBV7-9 and TRBJ2-7; D is tentatively TRBD1 or TRBD2 (5 bases each). Germline V lookup: CDR1 SEHNR, CDR2 FQNEAQ (reference sequence). CDR3 length: 15 residues. V shed 2 bases and J shed 2 bases, with 13 bases lying between them. The CDR3 spells CASSLRRDGAYEQYF. CDR3 sequence (DNA): TGTGCCAGCAGCTTACGCCGGGACGGTGCCTACGAGCAGTACTTC.

The rearrangement uses TRBV5-4 and TRBJ1-5; D is uncertain. The CDR3 has 13 amino acids. V was trimmed by 1 base and J by 10 bases, leaving 12 bases between them. CDR1 and CDR2 (germline): SGHNT, YYREEE (reference sequence). CDR3 nucleotides: TGTGCCAGCAGCTTGACGGAAGAGTCTCCCCAGCATTTT. As protein: CASSLTEESPQHF.

The rearrangement joins TRBV6-2 or TRBV6-3 to TRBJ2-5; 13 bases map to TRBD2. From germline, CDR1 is MNHEY and CDR2 SVGEGT. This CDR3 comprises 17 residues. Unmatched junction bases numbered 11, after V lost 5 bases and J lost 5 bases. CDR3: CASSARLAGGLLETQYF. CDR3 nucleotides: TGTGCCAGCAGTGCCCGACTAGCGGGGGGACTCCTTGAGACCCAGTACTTC.

This clonotype occurred a few times. At one end the junction does not follow the germline gene, possibly because of a read error. The chain has TRBV4-1 and TRBJ1-2; D possibly corresponds to TRBD1 (6 bases). This CDR3 is built from 15 residues. Germline assignment: CDR1 MGHRA and CDR2 YSYEKL. CDR3 nucleotide sequence: TGCGCCAACAGCCAAGGGACAAATGGGAACTATGGCTACACCTTC. It translates to CANSQGTNGNYGYTF.

The genes are TRBV6-2 or TRBV6-3 and TRBJ1-1, with D possibly matching TRBD1 (5 bases). The CDR3 consists of 15 residues. Per the germline V gene, CDR1 is MNHEY and CDR2 is SVGEGT. The V end lost 6 bases, the J end lost 4 bases, and 18 bases lay between the germline ends. CDR3 nucleotides: TGTGCCAGCAGACCGTACATCAAGGGGTTCACTGAAGCTTTCTTT. Translating gives CASRPYIKGFTEAFF.

This chain uses TRBV30 with TRBJ1-1; a possible D gene is TRBD1 (6 bases). The V and J ends lost 2 bases and 7 bases respectively, with 14 bases between them. This CDR3 is 13 amino acids long. CDR1 is GTSNPN and CDR2 is SVGIG in the germline V gene (reference sequence). The CDR3 spells CAWSSGVPREAFF. CDR3 in DNA: TGTGCCTGGAGTTCAGGGGTACCCCGTGAAGCTTTCTTT.

This chain joins TRBV29-1 and TRBJ2-1, with TRBD2 matching over 13 bases. CDR3 length: 15 amino acids. The germline gives CDR1 SQVTM, CDR2 ANQGSEA. Trimming cost V 4 bases and J 6 bases; bases outside gene matches: 6. The CDR3 protein is CSVAILAGGPNEQFF. CDR3 nucleotides: TGCAGCGTTGCGATACTAGCGGGGGGGCCCAATGAGCAGTTCTTC.